These 30 T cell receptor beta chains share one sample of origin, sequenced in a study of T and B cells in COVID-19 patients. From blood, roughly 220-550 ng of genomic DNA served as TRB template. TRB rearrangements were amplified by multiplex PCR with BIOMED2 TRB-A/B primers. TCRdb passed the multiplex PCR reads through MiXCR, listing each CDR3 protein once. The table has fewer than 25,000 distinct CDR3 sequences, under 30% seen once. Sequenced material: blood. The receptors originated from a human donor who had recovered from COVID-19.

This clonotype is medium-sized in the sample. V gene TRBV30 combines with J gene TRBJ2-3, with 11 nucleotides matching TRBD2. There are 16 residues in the CDR3. V shed 0 bases and J 2 bases; nucleotides not matched to a gene: 4. The germline V gene encodes CDR1 GTSNPN and CDR2 SVGIG (reference sequence). The DNA for the CDR3 is TGTGCCTGGAGTGTGGGGACTAGCGGACTCACAGATACGCAGTATTTT. This codes for CAWSVGTSGLTDTQYF.

CDR3 region: CASSPGTGSYNEQFF. CDR3 coding DNA: TGTGCCAGCTCACCAGGGACAGGCTCCTACAATGAGCAGTTCTTC. This chain links TRBV18 with TRBJ2-1; 8 positions agree with TRBD1. This CDR3 is 15 amino acids long. With V trimmed by 2 bases and J by 0 bases, 0 bases remained unmatched. CDR1 and CDR2 from the germline V gene are KGHSH and LQKENI. Based on the CDR3 plus reference TRBV18 and TRBJ2-1, the full variable domain is NAGVMQNPRHLVRRRGQEARLRCSPMKGHSHVYWYRQLPEEGLKFMVYLQKENIIDESGMPKERFSAEFPKEGPSILRIQQVVRGDSAAYFCASSPGTGSYNEQFFGPGTRLTVL.

This clonotype has just a few counts. The gene calls are TRBV19 and TRBJ1-2; the D gene is possibly TRBD1 (6 bases). Trimming removed 1 base from V and 4 bases from J, with 13 bases in between. The CDR3 runs to 15 residues. Germline V CDR1 and CDR2: LNHDA, SQIVND (reference sequence). CDR3 in DNA: TGTGCCAGTAGTATAGGACTCCTCAGGGGCTATGGCTACACCTTC. The encoded protein is CASSIGLLRGYGYTF. The variable domain in full, completed from reference TRBV19 and TRBJ1-2, reads DGGITQSPKYLFRKEGQNVTLSCEQNLNHDAMYWYRQDPGQGLRLIYYSQIVNDFQKGDIAEGYSVSREKKESFPLTVTSAQKNPTAFYLCASSIGLLRGYGYTFGSGTRLTVV.

In this sample, this clonotype turned up a few times. The rearrangement joins TRBV30 to TRBJ1-1; possibly TRBD1 for D (6 bases). The germline V gene has CDR1 GTSNPN and CDR2 SVGIG (reference sequence). CDR3 length: 12 amino acids. V was trimmed by 2 bases and J by 4 bases, leaving 8 bases between them. The CDR3 protein is CAWSPGVTEAFF. The CDR3 DNA reads as TGTGCCTGGAGTCCAGGGGTCACTGAAGCTTTCTTT.

The chain couples TRBV21-1 to TRBJ1-3; TRBD1, the table's D call, lacks a check against the DNA. TRBV21-1 is a pseudogene segment. This CDR3 spans 19 amino acids. The CDR3 here is CASSKARGPGPECGNTIYF. The CDR3 nucleotides are TGTGCCAGCAGCAAAGCCCGTGGACCCGGGCCCGAGTGCGGAAACACCATATATTTT.

This chain links TRBV7-6 with TRBJ1-5; a possible D gene is TRBD1 (5 bases). Germline CDR1 and CDR2: SGHVS and FNYEAQ. The CDR3 loop spans 15 amino acids. V was cut by 5 bases and J by 3 bases, with 14 bases left in between. The CDR3 region is CASSLGEGLNQPQHF. DNA for the CDR3: TGTGCCAGCAGCCTAGGGGAGGGACTCAATCAGCCCCAGCATTTT.

This clonotype has only a few counts. The chain recombines TRBV6-5 with TRBJ1-3; maybe TRBD1 (6 bases). Between the trimmed V and J ends, which lost 2 bases and 4 bases, there was a span of 18 bases. The CDR3 length is 17 residues. Germline values: CDR1 MNHEY, CDR2 SVGAGI. In nucleotides, the CDR3 is TGTGCCAGCAGTTACGGGAATACAGGGTTATCAGGAAACACCATATATTTT. It specifies CASSYGNTGLSGNTIYF.

This clonotype has only a few counts. The rearrangement joins TRBV5-1 to TRBJ2-7, with D tentatively TRBD1 (6 bases). Per germline, CDR1 SGHRS and CDR2 YFSETQ. V was clipped by 6 bases and J by 4 bases, with 17 bases between them. The CDR3 covers 14 residues. In DNA form, the CDR3 reads TGCGCCAGCACGCTAACAGGACAGACGTACGAGCAGTACTTC. Encoded protein: CASTLTGQTYEQYF.

This clonotype was counted a few times. The V call is TRBV7-6, the J call TRBJ2-3; the D gene is possibly TRBD2 (5 bases). The germline V gene encodes CDR1 SGHVS and CDR2 FNYEAQ. CDR3 length: 12 residues. V was trimmed by 4 bases and J by 5 bases, leaving 7 bases between them. The CDR3 loop is CASSSAGDTQYF. The CDR3 DNA reads as TGTGCCAGCAGCTCTGCGGGAGATACGCAGTATTTT.

This chain joins TRBV27 and TRBJ2-7, with TRBD1 matching 9 bases. J was trimmed by 2 bases and V by 5 bases; bases with no gene match: 7. Per the germline V gene, CDR1 is MNHEY and CDR2 is SMNVEV (reference sequence). This CDR3 comprises 15 residues. The CDR3 reads CASSEGGTGTYEQYF. In nucleotides, the CDR3 is TGTGCCAGCAGTGAAGGTGGGACAGGGACCTACGAGCAGTACTTC.

The CDR3: CASSGSGTNYGYTF. The CDR3 bases are TGTGCCAGCAGTGGTTCCGGGACAAACTATGGCTACACCTTC. The chain recombines TRBV6-1 with TRBJ1-2; D may be TRBD1 (6 bases). This CDR3 is built from 14 residues. V was shortened by 4 bases and J by 2 bases, with 11 bases between the two germline ends. Looked up from germline, CDR1 is MNHNS and CDR2 is SASEGT.

This clonotype was counted a few times. This sequence joins TRBV6-5 and TRBJ2-1, with TRBD2 matching 9 bases. This CDR3 region has 17 residues. Losses at the gene ends were 1 base for V and 0 bases for J; bases not matched to a gene: 4. Germline values: CDR1 MNHEY, CDR2 SVGAGI. The CDR3 here is CASSYFGSGSSYNEQFF. CDR3 coding DNA: TGTGCCAGCAGTTACTTCGGTAGCGGGAGCTCCTACAATGAGCAGTTCTTC.

The CDR3 DNA sequence: TGTGCCAGCAGTTCCGGGACAGGGGCTTCCGAGCAGTACTTC. Translation gives CASSSGTGASEQYF. The J gene is TRBJ2-7, the V gene TRBV27; 10 bases agree with TRBD1. V was clipped by 4 bases and J by 6 bases; unmatched bases: 6. This CDR3 spans 14 amino acids. Germline lookup yields CDR1 MNHEY and CDR2 SMNVEV (reference sequence).

This clonotype was detected a few times. The chain links TRBV6-1 to TRBJ2-2; D might be TRBD1 (6 bases). Germline V gives CDR1 MNHNS, CDR2 SASEGT. CDR3 size: 13 residues. V lost 2 bases and J lost 6, with 7 bases in between. The CDR3: CASSETGSGELFF. CDR3 DNA: TGTGCCAGCAGTGAAACAGGGTCCGGGGAGCTGTTTTTT.

This sequence joins TRBV20-1 and TRBJ2-7, with 7 nucleotides matching TRBD1. The CDR3 is made up of 12 amino acids. V shed 3 bases, J shed 4 bases, and the junction held 3 bases outside the gene matches. The germline V gene encodes CDR1 DFQATT and CDR2 SNEGSKA (reference sequence). CDR3 sequence: CSARGQFYEQYF. The CDR3 DNA reads as TGCAGTGCTAGGGGACAGTTTTACGAGCAGTACTTC.

This clonotype came up many times. The chain carries TRBV19 and TRBJ2-6, with 10 bases fitting TRBD2. The V gene end was trimmed by 7 bases and the J gene end by 0 bases; junction bases not matched to a gene: 9. The CDR3 has 18 residues. Germline-derived CDR1 and CDR2 are LNHDA and SQIVND (reference sequence). The CDR3 sequence is CASTGLSGGLSGANVLTF. Here the CDR3 DNA reads TGTGCCAGTACCGGCCTTAGCGGGGGGCTCTCTGGGGCCAACGTCCTGACTTTC.

This clonotype has a count of ten or more. This rearrangement joins TRBV12-3 or TRBV12-4 to TRBJ2-1, with 9 positions matching TRBD2. The V segment lost 3 bases and the J segment 4 bases; nucleotides outside the gene matches: 1. CDR3 length: 14 amino acids. This chain's CDR3 is CASSLREGYNEQFF. DNA of the CDR3: TGTGCCAGCAGTTTGCGGGAGGGATACAATGAGCAGTTCTTC.

Note on this clonotype: A read error is possible here, since a much larger clone lies one base away. The chain carries TRBV19 and TRBJ2-7; the match to TRBD1 covers 7 bases. The germline gives CDR1 LNHDA, CDR2 SQIVND (reference sequence). This CDR3 is built from 15 residues. The CDR3 spells CASSTRQGRIYKQYF. CDR3 sequence (DNA): TGTGCCAGTAGTACTCGACAGGGACGAATCTACAAGCAGTACTTC. The variable domain in full, with the rest retrieved from reference TRBV19 and TRBJ2-7, is DGGITQSPKYLFRKEGQNVTLSCEQNLNHDAMYWYRQDPGQGLRLIYYSQIVNDFQKGDIAEGYSVSREKKESFPLTVTSAQKNPTAFYLCASSTRQGRIYKQYFGPGTRLTVT.

The CDR3 reads CASLGDRGYGYTF. As DNA, the CDR3 is TGTGCCAGCTTAGGGGACAGGGGCTATGGCTACACCTTC. The chain has TRBV19 and TRBJ1-2; 10 nucleotides align to TRBD1. After removal of 9 bases from V and 4 bases from J, the junction contained 5 bases not matched to a gene. The CDR3 has 13 residues. Germline-derived CDR1 and CDR2 are LNHDA and SQIVND (reference sequence).

CDR3 DNA sequence: TGCGCCAGCAGCCCATGGGTCAGGGACGATGAGCAGTTCTTC. Translated, it gives CASSPWVRDDEQFF. The gene calls are TRBV5-1 and TRBJ2-1; tentatively, D is TRBD1 or TRBD2 (5 bases each). This CDR3 region has 14 residues. The germline CDR1 and CDR2 sequences are SGHRS and YFSETQ. The V end lost 4 bases, the J end lost 8 bases, and 16 bases lay between the germline ends.

The chain joins TRBV27 to TRBJ2-5, with D maybe TRBD1 (5 bases). The V gene lost 0 bases and the J gene lost 5 bases, with 16 bases spanning the gap. The CDR3 covers 16 residues. Germline V gene data show CDR1 as MNHEY and CDR2 as SMNVEV (reference sequence). The CDR3 region has the DNA TGTGCCAGCAGTTTATCAGGGGTACCGTTCCGGGAGACCCAGTACTTC. Translating it yields CASSLSGVPFRETQYF.

The gene calls are TRBV29-1 and TRBJ1-1, with 10 positions matching TRBD1. With 7 bases clipped from V and 6 bases from J, the junction kept 8 bases outside the gene matches. The germline V gene encodes CDR1 SQVTM and CDR2 ANQGSEA. The CDR3 sequence is 13 residues long. CDR3 sequence reads: CSGRQGAPPEAFF. Written as DNA, the CDR3 is TGCAGCGGTCGACAGGGGGCGCCCCCTGAAGCTTTCTTT.

At least ten counts were recorded for this clonotype. The rearrangement uses TRBV29-1 and TRBJ2-7; tentative D call: TRBD1 (6 bases). Germline CDR1 is SQVTM and CDR2 is ANQGSEA. The V gene lost 2 bases and the J gene lost 0 bases, with 20 bases spanning the gap. The CDR3 spans 17 residues. CDR3 nucleotides: TGCAGCGTTGAAACCCCCCGTCGACAGGCTAACTCCTACGAGCAGTACTTC. Amino acids: CSVETPRRQANSYEQYF.

This clonotype has a handful of counts. The CDR3 loop is CASSSGRDYEQYF. The CDR3 DNA is TGTGCCAGCAGCTCAGGACGGGACTACGAGCAGTACTTC. This rearrangement joins TRBV7-6 to TRBJ2-7, with D possibly TRBD2 on 5 matching bases. The CDR3 sequence is 13 residues long. Deletions cut 4 bases from V and 3 bases from J, with 10 bases between. Germline V lookup: CDR1 SGHVS, CDR2 FNYEAQ.

A few counts support this clonotype. The chain has TRBV4-2 and TRBJ2-3; a weak D match, TRBD2 (5 bases). The CDR3 length is 13 residues. The germline CDR1 and CDR2 sequences are LGHNA and YNFKEQ. The V end lost 3 bases, the J end lost 6 bases, and 10 bases lay between the germline ends. CDR3 DNA: TGTGCCAGCAGCCATACTAGGTCCGATACGCAGTATTTT. Amino acids: CASSHTRSDTQYF.

This clonotype showed up just a few times. The chain joins TRBV29-1 to TRBJ1-1, with D possibly being TRBD1 (5 bases). V was shortened by 4 bases and J by 5 bases, with 17 bases between the two germline ends. CDR1 and CDR2 from the germline V gene are SQVTM and ANQGSEA. CDR3 length equals 14 residues. The CDR3 is CSVVVPGKTTEAFF. DNA of the CDR3: TGCAGCGTTGTTGTCCCAGGGAAGACGACTGAAGCTTTCTTT.

This clonotype was recorded a few times. CDR3 protein: CASSSDRGLRETQYF. The CDR3 coding sequence is TGTGCCAGCAGCTCTGACAGGGGGCTTAGAGAGACCCAGTACTTC. J is TRBJ2-5 and V is TRBV5-4, with TRBD1 identical over 10 bases. The germline gives CDR1 SGHNT, CDR2 YYREEE (reference sequence). Germline trimming cut 3 bases from V and 4 bases from J; bases unmatched to any gene: 6. The CDR3 has 15 amino acids.

There are a few counts of this clonotype. The chain combines TRBV11-2 with TRBJ2-5; D could derive from TRBD1 or TRBD2 (5 bases each). This CDR3 is built from 13 residues. The germline V and J ends were trimmed by 4 bases and 4 bases, with 10 bases remaining between them. Germline V gives CDR1 SGHAT, CDR2 FQNNGV. CDR3 nucleotide sequence: TGTGCCAGCAGCTCCCCGGGGCCAGAGACCCAGTACTTC. The encoded protein is CASSSPGPETQYF.

This clonotype has only a few counts. The genes are TRBV24-1 and TRBJ1-2; maybe TRBD1 (5 bases). Germline values: CDR1 KGHDR, CDR2 SFDVKD. Trimming left V 5 bases short and J 2 bases short, with 8 bases between. This CDR3 is built from 13 residues. The CDR3 protein is CATSAGTNYGYTF. The CDR3 DNA is TGTGCCACCAGTGCGGGGACGAACTATGGCTACACCTTC.

This clonotype is medium-sized within its sample. The rearrangement links TRBV29-1 to TRBJ2-7; 12 nucleotides agree with TRBD2. Germline values: CDR1 SQVTM, CDR2 ANQGSEA. This CDR3 contains 13 residues. V lost 5 bases to trimming and J lost 4 bases; unmatched junction nucleotides: 3. The CDR3 region is CSVTSGRLYEQYF. DNA for the CDR3: TGCAGCGTTACTAGCGGGAGGTTGTACGAGCAGTACTTC.